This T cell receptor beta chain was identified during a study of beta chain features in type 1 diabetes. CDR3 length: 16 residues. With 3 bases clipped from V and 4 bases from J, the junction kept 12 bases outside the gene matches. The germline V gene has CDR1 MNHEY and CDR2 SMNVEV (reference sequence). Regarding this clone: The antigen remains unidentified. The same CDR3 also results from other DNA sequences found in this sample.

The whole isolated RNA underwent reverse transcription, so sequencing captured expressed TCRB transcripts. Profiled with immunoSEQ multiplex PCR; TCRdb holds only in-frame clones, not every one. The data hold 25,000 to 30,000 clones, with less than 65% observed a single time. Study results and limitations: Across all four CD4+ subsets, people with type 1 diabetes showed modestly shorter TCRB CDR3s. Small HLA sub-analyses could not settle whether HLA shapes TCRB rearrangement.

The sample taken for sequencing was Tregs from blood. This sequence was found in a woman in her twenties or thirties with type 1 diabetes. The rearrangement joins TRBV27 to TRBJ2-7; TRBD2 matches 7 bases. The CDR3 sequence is CASSLIGGSGYYEQYF. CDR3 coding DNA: TGTGCCAGCAGTTTGATCGGCGGGAGCGGGTATTACGAGCAGTACTTC.